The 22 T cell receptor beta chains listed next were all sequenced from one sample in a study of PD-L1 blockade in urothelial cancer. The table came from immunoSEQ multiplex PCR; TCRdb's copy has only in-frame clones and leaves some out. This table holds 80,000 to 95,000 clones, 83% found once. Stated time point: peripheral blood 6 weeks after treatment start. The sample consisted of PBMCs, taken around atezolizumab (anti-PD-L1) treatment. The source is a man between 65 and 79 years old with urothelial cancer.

CDR3 residues: CSAFLDEQYF. Here the CDR3 DNA reads TGCAGTGCTTTCCTCGACGAGCAGTACTTC. This chain connects TRBV20-1 to TRBJ2-7, with unresolved D. Between the trimmed V and J ends, which lost 5 bases and 5 bases, there was a span of 7 bases. Germline V gives CDR1 DFQATT, CDR2 SNEGSKA (reference sequence). CDR3 length: 10 amino acids.

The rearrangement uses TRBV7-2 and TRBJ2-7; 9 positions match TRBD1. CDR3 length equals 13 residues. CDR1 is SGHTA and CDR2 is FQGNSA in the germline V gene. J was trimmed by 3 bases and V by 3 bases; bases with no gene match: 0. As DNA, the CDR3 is TGTGCCAGCAGCTTGGACAGGGGCTACGAGCAGTACTTC. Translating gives CASSLDRGYEQYF.

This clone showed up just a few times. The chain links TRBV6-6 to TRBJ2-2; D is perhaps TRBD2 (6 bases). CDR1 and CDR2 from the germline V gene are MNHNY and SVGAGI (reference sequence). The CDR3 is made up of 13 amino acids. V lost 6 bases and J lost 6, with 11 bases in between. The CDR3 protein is CASSPTSSGELFF. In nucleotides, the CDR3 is TGTGCCAGCAGCCCGACTAGTTCCGGGGAGCTGTTTTTT.

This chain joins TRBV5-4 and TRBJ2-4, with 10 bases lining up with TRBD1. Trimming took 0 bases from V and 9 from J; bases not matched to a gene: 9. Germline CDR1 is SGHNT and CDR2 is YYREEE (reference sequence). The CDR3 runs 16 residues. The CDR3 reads CASSLALGTGVGIQYF. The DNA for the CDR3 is TGTGCCAGCAGCTTGGCCTTAGGGACAGGGGTCGGCATTCAGTACTTC.

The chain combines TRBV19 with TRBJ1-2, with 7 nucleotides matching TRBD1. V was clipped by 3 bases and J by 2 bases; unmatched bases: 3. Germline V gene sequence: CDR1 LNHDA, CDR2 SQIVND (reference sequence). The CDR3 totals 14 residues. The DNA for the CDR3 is TGTGCCAGTAGTATCGGGACAGAGAACTATGGCTACACCTTC. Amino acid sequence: CASSIGTENYGYTF.

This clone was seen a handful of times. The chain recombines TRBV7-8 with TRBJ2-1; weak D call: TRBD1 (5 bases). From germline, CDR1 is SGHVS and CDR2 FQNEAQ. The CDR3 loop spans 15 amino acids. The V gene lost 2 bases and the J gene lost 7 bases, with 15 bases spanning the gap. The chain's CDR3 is CASSLRGAPPNEQFF. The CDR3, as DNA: TGTGCCAGCAGCTTACGTGGGGCTCCCCCAAATGAGCAGTTCTTC.

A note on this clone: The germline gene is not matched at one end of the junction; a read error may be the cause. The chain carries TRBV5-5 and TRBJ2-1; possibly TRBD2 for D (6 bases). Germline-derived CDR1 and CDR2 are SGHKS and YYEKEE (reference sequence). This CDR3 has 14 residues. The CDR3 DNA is TGTGCCAGCAGCTTGGGGGGGGTAGCGAATGATCAGTTCTTC. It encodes CASSLGGVANDQFF.

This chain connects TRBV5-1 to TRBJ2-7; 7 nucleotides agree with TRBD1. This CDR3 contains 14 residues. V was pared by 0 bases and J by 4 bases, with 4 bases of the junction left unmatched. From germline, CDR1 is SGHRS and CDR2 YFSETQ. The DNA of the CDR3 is TGCGCCAGCAGCTTGGAAGGGGGCGGGTACGAGCAGTACTTC. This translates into CASSLEGGGYEQYF.

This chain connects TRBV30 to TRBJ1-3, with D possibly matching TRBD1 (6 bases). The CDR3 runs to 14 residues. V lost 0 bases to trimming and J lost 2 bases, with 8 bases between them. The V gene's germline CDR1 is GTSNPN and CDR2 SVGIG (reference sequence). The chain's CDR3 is CAWSVRGTGNTIYF. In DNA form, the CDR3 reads TGTGCCTGGAGTGTAAGGGGGACTGGAAACACCATATATTTT.

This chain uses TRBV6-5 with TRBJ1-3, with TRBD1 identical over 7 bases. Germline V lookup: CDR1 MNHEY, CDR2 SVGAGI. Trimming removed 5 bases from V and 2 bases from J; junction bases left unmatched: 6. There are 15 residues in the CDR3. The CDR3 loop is CASSTGTEPGNTIYF. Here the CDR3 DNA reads TGTGCCAGCAGTACCGGGACAGAGCCTGGAAACACCATATATTTT.

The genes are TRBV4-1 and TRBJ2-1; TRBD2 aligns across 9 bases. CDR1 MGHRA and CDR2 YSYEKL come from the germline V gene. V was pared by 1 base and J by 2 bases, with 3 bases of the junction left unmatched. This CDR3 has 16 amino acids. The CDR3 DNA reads TGCGCCAGCAGCCAAGGTAGCGGGGGAACCTACAATGAGCAGTTCTTC. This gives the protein CASSQGSGGTYNEQFF.

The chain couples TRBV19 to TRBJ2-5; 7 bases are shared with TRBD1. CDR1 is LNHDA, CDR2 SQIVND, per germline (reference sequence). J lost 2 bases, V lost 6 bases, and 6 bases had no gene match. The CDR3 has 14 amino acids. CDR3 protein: CASSATGAQETQYF. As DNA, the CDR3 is TGTGCCAGTAGCGCCACAGGGGCGCAAGAGACCCAGTACTTC. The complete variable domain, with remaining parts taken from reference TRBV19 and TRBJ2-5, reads DGGITQSPKYLFRKEGQNVTLSCEQNLNHDAMYWYRQDPGQGLRLIYYSQIVNDFQKGDIAEGYSVSREKKESFPLTVTSAQKNPTAFYLCASSATGAQETQYFGPGTRLLVL.

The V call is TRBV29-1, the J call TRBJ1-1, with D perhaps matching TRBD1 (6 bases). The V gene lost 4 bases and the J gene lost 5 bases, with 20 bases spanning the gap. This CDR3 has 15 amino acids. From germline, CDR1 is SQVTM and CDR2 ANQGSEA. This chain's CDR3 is CSVAEQGPYLTEAFF. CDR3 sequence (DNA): TGCAGCGTTGCAGAACAGGGACCCTATTTGACTGAAGCTTTCTTT.

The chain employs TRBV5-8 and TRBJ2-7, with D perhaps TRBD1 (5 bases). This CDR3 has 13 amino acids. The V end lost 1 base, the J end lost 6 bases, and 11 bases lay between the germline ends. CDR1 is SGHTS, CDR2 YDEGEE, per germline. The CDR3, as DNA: TGTGCCAGCAGCTTGCGAATTACAGGCGAGCAGTACTTC. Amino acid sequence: CASSLRITGEQYF. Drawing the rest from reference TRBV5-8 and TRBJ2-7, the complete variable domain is EAGVTQSPTHLIKTRGQQATLRCSPISGHTSVYWYQQALGLGLQFLLWYDEGEERNRGNFPPRFSGRQFPNYSSELNVNALELEDSALYLCASSLRITGEQYFGPGTRLTVT.

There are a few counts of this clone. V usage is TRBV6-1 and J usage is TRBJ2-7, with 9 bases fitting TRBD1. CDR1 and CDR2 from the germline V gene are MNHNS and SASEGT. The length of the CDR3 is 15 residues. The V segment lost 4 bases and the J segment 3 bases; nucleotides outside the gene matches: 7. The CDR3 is CASSARPGQGYEQYF. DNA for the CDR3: TGTGCCAGCAGTGCAAGACCGGGACAGGGCTACGAGCAGTACTTC.

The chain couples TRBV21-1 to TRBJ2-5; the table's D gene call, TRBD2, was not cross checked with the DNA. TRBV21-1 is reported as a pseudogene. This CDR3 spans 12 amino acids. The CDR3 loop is CASSPTGETQYF. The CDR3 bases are TGTGCCAGCAGCCCCACGGGGGAGACCCAGTACTTC.

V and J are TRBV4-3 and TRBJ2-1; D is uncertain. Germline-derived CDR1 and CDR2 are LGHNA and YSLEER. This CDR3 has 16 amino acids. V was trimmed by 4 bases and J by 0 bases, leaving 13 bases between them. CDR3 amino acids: CASSLSFYSSYNEQFF. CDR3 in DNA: TGCGCCAGCAGCCTAAGTTTCTATAGCTCCTACAATGAGCAGTTCTTC.

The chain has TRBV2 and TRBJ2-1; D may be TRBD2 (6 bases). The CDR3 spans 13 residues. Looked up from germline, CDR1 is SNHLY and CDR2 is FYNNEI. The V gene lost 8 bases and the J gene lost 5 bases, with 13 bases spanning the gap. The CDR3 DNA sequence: TGTGCCAGCCGACTAGGGCTCCACAATGAGCAGTTCTTC. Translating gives CASRLGLHNEQFF.

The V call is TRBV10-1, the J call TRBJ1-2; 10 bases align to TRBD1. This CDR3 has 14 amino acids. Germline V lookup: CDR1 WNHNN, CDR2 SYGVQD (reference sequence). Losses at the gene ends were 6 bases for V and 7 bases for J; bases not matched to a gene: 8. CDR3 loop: CASRHGQGGFGYTF. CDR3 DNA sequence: TGCGCCAGCAGGCATGGACAGGGGGGGTTTGGCTACACCTTC.

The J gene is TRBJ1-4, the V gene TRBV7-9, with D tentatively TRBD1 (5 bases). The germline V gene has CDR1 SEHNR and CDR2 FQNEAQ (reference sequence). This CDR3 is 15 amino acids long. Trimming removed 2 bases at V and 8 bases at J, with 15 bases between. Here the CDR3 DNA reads TGTGCCAGCAGCTTACCGGGACTTCTGCGCGAAAAACTGTTTTTT. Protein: CASSLPGLLREKLFF.

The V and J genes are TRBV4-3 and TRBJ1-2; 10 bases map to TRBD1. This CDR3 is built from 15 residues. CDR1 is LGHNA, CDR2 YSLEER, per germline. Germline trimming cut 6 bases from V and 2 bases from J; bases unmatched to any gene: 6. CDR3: CASSQGQGLNYGYTF. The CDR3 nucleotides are TGCGCCAGCAGTCAGGGACAGGGGCTAAACTATGGCTACACCTTC.

The CDR3 DNA sequence: TGTGCCAGCTCAGAGGCAGAGCGCTATGGCTACACCTTC. It specifies CASSEAERYGYTF. V usage is TRBV18 and J usage is TRBJ1-2, with unresolved D. The germline gives CDR1 KGHSH, CDR2 LQKENI. V was trimmed by 5 bases and J by 4 bases, leaving 11 bases between them. This CDR3 is built from 13 residues.